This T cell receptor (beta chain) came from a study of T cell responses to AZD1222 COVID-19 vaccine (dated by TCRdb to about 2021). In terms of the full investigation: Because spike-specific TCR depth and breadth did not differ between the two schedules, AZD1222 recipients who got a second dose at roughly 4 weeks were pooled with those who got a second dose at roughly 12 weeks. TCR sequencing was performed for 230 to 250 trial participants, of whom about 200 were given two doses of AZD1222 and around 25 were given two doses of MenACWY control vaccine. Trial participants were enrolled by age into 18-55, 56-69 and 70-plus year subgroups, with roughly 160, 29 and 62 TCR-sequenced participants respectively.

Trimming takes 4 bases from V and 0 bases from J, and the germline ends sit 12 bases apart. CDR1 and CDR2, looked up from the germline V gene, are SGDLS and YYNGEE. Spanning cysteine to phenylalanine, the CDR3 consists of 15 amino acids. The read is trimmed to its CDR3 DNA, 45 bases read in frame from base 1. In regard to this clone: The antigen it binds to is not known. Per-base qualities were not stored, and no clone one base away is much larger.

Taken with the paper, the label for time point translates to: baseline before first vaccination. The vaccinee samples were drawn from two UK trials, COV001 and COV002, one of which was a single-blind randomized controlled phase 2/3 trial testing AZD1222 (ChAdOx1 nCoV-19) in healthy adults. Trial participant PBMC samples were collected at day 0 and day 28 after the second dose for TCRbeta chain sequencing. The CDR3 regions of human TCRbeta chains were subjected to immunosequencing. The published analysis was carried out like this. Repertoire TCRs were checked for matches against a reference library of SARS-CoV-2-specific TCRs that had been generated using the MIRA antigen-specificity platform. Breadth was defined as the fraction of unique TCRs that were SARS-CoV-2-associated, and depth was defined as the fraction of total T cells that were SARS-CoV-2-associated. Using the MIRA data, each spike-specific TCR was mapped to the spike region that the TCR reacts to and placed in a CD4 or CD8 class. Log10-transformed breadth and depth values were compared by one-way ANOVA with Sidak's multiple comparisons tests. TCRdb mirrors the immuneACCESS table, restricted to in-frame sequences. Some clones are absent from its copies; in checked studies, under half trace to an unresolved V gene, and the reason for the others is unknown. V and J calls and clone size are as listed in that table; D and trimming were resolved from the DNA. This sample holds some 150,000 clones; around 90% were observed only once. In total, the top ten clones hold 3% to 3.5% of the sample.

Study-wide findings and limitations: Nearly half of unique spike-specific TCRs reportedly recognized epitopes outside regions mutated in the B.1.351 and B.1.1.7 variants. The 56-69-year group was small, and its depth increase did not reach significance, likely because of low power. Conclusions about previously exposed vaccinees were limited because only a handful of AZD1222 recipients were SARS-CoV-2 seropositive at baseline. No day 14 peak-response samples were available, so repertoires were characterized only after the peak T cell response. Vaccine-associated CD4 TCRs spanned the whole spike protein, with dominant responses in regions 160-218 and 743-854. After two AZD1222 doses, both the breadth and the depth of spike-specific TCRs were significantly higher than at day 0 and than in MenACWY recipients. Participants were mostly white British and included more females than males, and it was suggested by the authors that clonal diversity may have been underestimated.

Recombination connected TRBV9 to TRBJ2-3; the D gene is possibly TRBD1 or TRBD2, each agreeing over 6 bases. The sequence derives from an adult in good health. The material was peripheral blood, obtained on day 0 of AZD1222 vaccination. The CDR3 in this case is CASSRSGGSTDTQYF. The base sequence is TGTGCCAGCAGCAGATCCGGGGGCAGCACAGATACGCAGTATTTT. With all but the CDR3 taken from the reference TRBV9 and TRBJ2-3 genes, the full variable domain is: DSGVTQTPKHLITATGQRVTLRCSPRSGDLSVYWYQQSLDQGLQFLIQYYNGEERAKGNILERFSAQQFPDLHSELNLSSLELGDSALYFCASSRSGGSTDTQYFGPGTRLTVL.